A selection of T cell receptor beta chains follows, all from one sample in a study of human T cells and chemical hapten exposure. TCRdb processed the RACE reads anew with MiXCR; each CDR3 protein has one entry. The data show 340,000 or so distinct CDR3 sequences, with around 7% seen just once and 8% to 9% held by the top ten. The input for sequencing was whole blood, taken in connection with sensitization to the hapten diphenylcyclopropenone (DPC). Every receptor here comes from a young woman with alopecia areata. Some clones in this sample may be carry-over from other donors' samples. Both conserved end residues are part of each CDR3. The D gene is left open where the match is weak. The size of a clone is reported for some rows only, either as once, few or many, or as a class for expanded clones.

J	D	size	V	CDR3	DNA
TRBJ1-4	.	few	TRBV3-1	CASSQDFETGVREKLFF	TGTGCCAGCAGCCAAGACTTCGAGACAGGAGTCAGGGAAAAACTGTTTTTT
TRBJ1-5	TRBD1	few	TRBV9	CASSVDGNRGQPQHF	TGTGCCAGCAGCGTAGACGGGAACAGGGGTCAGCCCCAGCATTTT
TRBJ2-1	TRBD1	few	TRBV28	CASRPRGDRSHEQFF	TGTGCCAGTCGTCCGCGTGGGGACAGGTCGCATGAGCAGTTCTTC
TRBJ2-3	.	.	TRBV10-3	CAILDQTSTDTQYF	TGTGCTATATTAGACCAAACAAGCACAGATACGCAGTATTTT
TRBJ2-3	.	many	TRBV28	CASSFLTDTQYF	TGTGCCAGCAGTTTCCTCACAGATACGCAGTATTTT
TRBJ2-3	.	many	TRBV7-8	CASSDGTGADTQYF	TGTGCCAGCAGCGATGGGACGGGAGCAGATACGCAGTATTTT
TRBJ2-5	TRBD1	few	TRBV6-5	CASSYSGTGRETQYF	TGTGCCAGCAGTTACTCAGGGACAGGGAGGGAGACCCAGTACTTC
TRBJ2-5	TRBD1	many	TRBV10-3	CAISDDREETQYF	TGTGCCATCAGTGATGACAGGGAAGAGACCCAGTACTTC
TRBJ2-7	TRBD2	.	TRBV18	CASSPLGQGLAGGTFEYF	TGTGCCAGCTCACCACTTGGACAGGGTCTAGCGGGGGGGACCTTCGAGTACTTC
TRBJ1-2	.	many	TRBV19	CASSAGAWYGYTF	TGTGCCAGTAGTGCGGGGGCTTGGTATGGCTACACCTTC
TRBJ1-5	.	few	TRBV18	CASSRADNQPQHF	TGTGCCAGCTCACGGGCGGACAATCAGCCCCAGCATTTT
TRBJ1-5	.	many	TRBV10-2	CASSAEAGPQPQHF	TGCGCCAGCAGTGCCGAGGCAGGGCCTCAGCCCCAGCATTTT
TRBJ1-3	.	.	TRBV7-2	CASSLLSGSGNTIYF	TGTGCCAGCAGCTTATTAAGCGGCTCTGGAAACACCATATATTTT
TRBJ2-1	TRBD1	.	TRBV19	CASNRGLYNEQFF	TGTGCCAGTAACAGGGGGTTGTACAATGAGCAGTTCTTC
TRBJ1-6	.	.	TRBV15	CATSMGWDSPIHF	TGTGCCACCAGCATGGGGTGGGATTCACCCATCCACTTT
TRBJ2-5	TRBD2	many	TRBV10-1	CASSDTRETSGVNLGETQYF	TGCGCCAGCAGTGATACCAGAGAGACTAGCGGGGTCAATCTGGGGGAGACCCAGTACTTC
TRBJ2-3	TRBD1	many	TRBV7-2	CASSKQGGYTDTQYF	TGTGCCAGCAGCAAACAGGGGGGTTACACAGATACGCAGTATTTT
TRBJ1-1	.	few	TRBV6-5	CASSPGSGMNTEAFF	TGTGCCAGCAGTCCAGGGTCGGGTATGAACACTGAAGCTTTCTTT
TRBJ2-5	TRBD2	few	TRBV29-1	CSVEPAGVKTQYF	TGCAGCGTTGAGCCAGCGGGGGTCAAGACCCAGTACTTC
TRBJ2-4	TRBD1	many	TRBV7-2	CASSLPLRGRRAKNIQYF	TGTGCCAGCAGCCTCCCACTAAGGGGGCGTCGAGCCAAAAACATTCAGTACTTC
TRBJ2-5	.	few	TRBV12-3/TRBV12-4	CASSSNDGETQYF	TGTGCCAGCAGTTCAAACGACGGGGAGACCCAGTACTTC
TRBJ1-2	.	.	TRBV20-1	CSARGGGNYGYTF	TGCAGTGCTAGGGGGGGAGGGAACTATGGCTACACCTTC